This T cell receptor beta chain was captured by sequencing in a study of metastatic and nonmetastatic thyroid tumors. With MiXCR, TCRdb called clones anew from the PCR reads. The sample lists over 45,000 clones, approximately 24% occurring once. Thyroid surgery was preceded by no treatment in any patient. Germline trimming cut 4 bases from V and 4 bases from J; bases unmatched to any gene: 4. The CDR3 length is 14 residues. Germline-derived CDR1 and CDR2 are SGHRS and YFSETQ. This clone has at least ten counts. The gene calls are TRBV5-1 and TRBJ2-7, with 11 bases identical to TRBD2. This TCR came from a male donor with papillary thyroid cancer or a benign thyroid nodule (not recorded which). Some clones in this sample may be carry-over from other donors' samples. The material sequenced was blood. CDR3 nucleotide sequence: TGCGCCAGCAGCGGCGGGACTAGCGGTTACGAGCAGTACTTC. Residues: CASSGGTSGYEQYF.